These T cell receptor beta chains were read from a single sample in a study of shared clonotypes between healthy human individuals. The protocol was immunoSEQ multiplex PCR, while the TCRdb copy is restricted to in-frame clones and leaves out a portion. The sample yields nearly 2 million clones, just under 95% seen once. The sequenced sample was naive CD8+ T cells sorted from blood. Source of these receptors: a man younger than 35 in good health. The CDR3 runs from the conserved cysteine through the conserved F or W. A D gene is named only where the DNA matches it firmly. Not all rows give a size; the values are once, few, many and, for expanded clones, a class.

size,D,V,length,J,DNA,CDR3
once,.,TRBV28,13,TRBJ2-1,TGTGCCAGCAGTGCAGGGGTCTACAATGAGCAGTTCTTC,CASSAGVYNEQFF
.,.,TRBV6-1,12,TRBJ1-5,TGTGCCAGCAGTTTCGTCAATCAGCCCCAGCATTTT,CASSFVNQPQHF
.,TRBD1,TRBV9,16,TRBJ1-1,TGTGCCAGCAGCTCCTGGGCAGGGGGCCTTGCTACTGAAGCTTTCTTT,CASSSWAGGLATEAFF
once,.,TRBV7-2,16,TRBJ2-2,TGTGCCAGCAGCCCTCTCCCCGGGCCGAACACCGGGGAGCTGTTTTTT,CASSPLPGPNTGELFF
.,.,TRBV7-3,14,TRBJ2-1,TGTGCCAGCAGCTCGACAGGCTCCTACAATGAGCAGTTCTTC,CASSSTGSYNEQFF
once,.,TRBV5-4,12,TRBJ2-1,TGTGCCAGCAGCTCCGAGCGGGCGGAGCAGTTCTTC,CASSSERAEQFF
.,.,TRBV4-1,16,TRBJ2-5,TGCGCCAGCAGCCAGTCCCCGGGAATGCACGGTGAGACCCAGTACTTC,CASSQSPGMHGETQYF
.,.,TRBV9,11,TRBJ2-1,TGTGCCAGCAGCCGGGCCAATGAGCAGTTCTTC,CASSRANEQFF
.,.,TRBV4-1,15,TRBJ1-5,TGCGCCAGCAGCCAAGACAGGCGCAGCAATCAGCCCCAGCATTTT,CASSQDRRSNQPQHF
.,.,TRBV5-1,15,TRBJ1-1,TGCGCCAGCAGCTTGCTTCAGGGCTCATACACTGAAGCTTTCTTT,CASSLLQGSYTEAFF
once,.,TRBV9,17,TRBJ2-1,TGTGCCAGCAGCGTTCTCGATGGGCGGGTTATCGACAATGAGCAGTTCTTC,CASSVLDGRVIDNEQFF
.,.,TRBV11-2,13,TRBJ1-2,TGTGCCAGCAGCTCACAAACAGGGTGGGGCTACACCTTC,CASSSQTGWGYTF
.,.,TRBV9,15,TRBJ2-5,TGTGCCAGCAGCGTAGATGAGGGACACCAAGAGACCCAGTACTTC,CASSVDEGHQETQYF
.,TRBD1,TRBV10-3,15,TRBJ2-5,TGTGCCATCAGTGAATTGGACAGGGGACAAGAGACCCAGTACTTC,CAISELDRGQETQYF
.,.,TRBV4-1,14,TRBJ2-7,TGCGCCAGCAGCTCCCGACTAGAAAGTTACGAGCAGTACTTC,CASSSRLESYEQYF
.,TRBD2,TRBV10-2,13,TRBJ2-1,TGCGCCAGCTACAGCGGGGATTACAATGAGCAGTTCTTC,CASYSGDYNEQFF
.,TRBD2,TRBV5-1,17,TRBJ2-5,TGCGCCAGCAGCTCTCAAGCGACTAGCGGGTTACAAGAGACCCAGTACTTC,CASSSQATSGLQETQYF
.,TRBD2,TRBV27,14,TRBJ2-7,TGTGCCAGCAGTCCTAGCGGGAGCTCCTACGAGCAGTACTTC,CASSPSGSSYEQYF